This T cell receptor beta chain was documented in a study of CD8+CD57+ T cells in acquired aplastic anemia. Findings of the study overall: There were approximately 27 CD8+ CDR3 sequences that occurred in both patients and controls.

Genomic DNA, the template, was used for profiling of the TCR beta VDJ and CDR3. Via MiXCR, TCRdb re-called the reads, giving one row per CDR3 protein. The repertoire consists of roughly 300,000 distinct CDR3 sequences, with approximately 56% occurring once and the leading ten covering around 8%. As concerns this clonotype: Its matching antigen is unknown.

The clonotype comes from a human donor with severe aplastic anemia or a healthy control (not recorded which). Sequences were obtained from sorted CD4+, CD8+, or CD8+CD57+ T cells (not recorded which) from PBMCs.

The CDR3 loop is CATSDSGTRTYNEQFF. The CDR3 DNA sequence: TGTGCCACCAGTGATTCCGGGACTAGGACCTACAATGAGCAGTTCTTC. The rearrangement uses TRBV24-1 and TRBJ2-1, with TRBD2 matching 8 bases. Losses at the gene ends were 2 bases for V and 2 bases for J; bases not matched to a gene: 4. The CDR3 is made up of 16 amino acids. CDR1 and CDR2 from the germline V gene are KGHDR and SFDVKD.